The subject of this entry is one T cell receptor beta chain. Its antigen is undetermined. A junction end diverges from the germline sequence, so it may reflect a read error. Profiling relied on immunoSEQ multiplex PCR, and the TCRdb table lists in-frame clones only, not all of them. Among 300,000 to 400,000 clones, 86% were seen once, and the ten largest hold over 0.75%. The data originate from a study of cytomegalovirus exposure and HLA in healthy donors. Study outcomes and limitations: Most TCR sequences were seen very rarely across donors, but some public TCRs occurred in many. The tendency of first-cohort TCR clusters to co-occur in the 120 or so validation repertoires was the finding of a later analysis.

The CDR3 length is 12 residues. The germline gives CDR1 SGHTS, CDR2 YDEGEE. The origin of this receptor is a woman between 18 and 29 years old in good health and CMV-seronegative. V and J are TRBV5-8 and TRBJ2-4, with 11 positions matching TRBD1. Input material: PBMCs. The CDR3 DNA sequence: TGTGCCAGCAGCTGGGCGGACAGGGGGCCGGACTTC. It specifies CASSWADRGPDF. The variable domain in full, completed from reference TRBV5-8 and TRBJ2-4, reads EAGVTQSPTHLIKTRGQQATLRCSPISGHTSVYWYQQALGLGLQFLLWYDEGEERNRGNFPPRFSGRQFPNYSSELNVNALELEDSALYLCASSWADRGPDFGAGTRLSVL.